The 25 T cell receptor beta chains presented below share a single source sample, sequenced in a study of a mutant IDH1 vaccine in newly diagnosed glioma. Described time point: baseline, week 1 (first vaccination visit). Regarding treatment: pre-vaccination baseline after standard-of-care therapy. Repertoires were generated with immunoSEQ multiplex PCR, while TCRdb's copy carries only in-frame clones and drops some. The sample yields 15,000 to 20,000 clones, around 95% seen once. Sequencing used peripheral blood mononuclear cells (PBMCs), obtained from a glioma patient treated with radiotherapy, temozolomide or both. The receptors here all came from a woman aged 18-35 years with glioma. Some clones in this sample may be carry-over from other donors' samples.

The chain joins TRBV7-2 to TRBJ2-1; D might be TRBD1 (6 bases). Deletions cut 10 bases from V and 3 bases from J, with 13 bases between. Germline CDR1 is SGHTA and CDR2 is FQGNSA. The CDR3 spans 13 residues. Here the CDR3 reads CATGAGLYNEQFF. The CDR3 DNA reads TGTGCCACAGGGGCAGGGCTCTACAATGAGCAGTTCTTC.

The rearrangement uses TRBV19 and TRBJ2-2; D is possibly TRBD1 or TRBD2 (5 bases each). Germline CDR1 reads LNHDA; CDR2 reads SQIVND (reference sequence). V was clipped by 8 bases and J by 5 bases, with 15 bases between them. The CDR3 runs to 14 residues. This chain's CDR3 is CASQGAPGTGELFF. The DNA for the CDR3 is TGTGCCAGTCAAGGGGCCCCGGGAACCGGGGAGCTGTTTTTT.

The genes are TRBV9 and TRBJ1-1; D is undetermined. Germline CDR1 is SGDLS and CDR2 is YYNGEE. The V end was cut by 0 bases, the J end by 4 bases, with 4 bases between. The length of the CDR3 is 12 residues. DNA for the CDR3: TGTGCCAGCAGCGTAGAGGGCACTGAAGCTTTCTTT. This gives the protein CASSVEGTEAFF.

The rearrangement uses TRBV19 and TRBJ2-3, with D perhaps matching TRBD1 or TRBD2 (5 bases each). This CDR3 has 14 amino acids. Trimming removed 4 bases from V and 4 bases from J, with 12 bases in between. Germline assignment: CDR1 LNHDA and CDR2 SQIVND (reference sequence). The CDR3 DNA is TGTGCCAGTAGTAAGGGAGAGGGGCCAGATACGCAGTATTTT. Its translation is CASSKGEGPDTQYF.

The chain uses TRBV10-3 and TRBJ2-7; D possibly corresponds to TRBD2 (6 bases). The CDR3 length is 13 residues. Looked up from germline, CDR1 is ENHRY and CDR2 is SYGVKD. V lost 0 bases and J 7 bases, leaving 10 bases between the germline ends. The CDR3 sequence: CAISESGSGEQYF. The CDR3 nucleotides are TGTGCCATCAGTGAGTCGGGTAGCGGTGAGCAGTACTTC.

This clone was found once. The chain is built from TRBV27 and TRBJ1-2; D is possibly TRBD1 (6 bases). This CDR3 contains 15 residues. Germline V CDR1 and CDR2: MNHEY, SMNVEV (reference sequence). V lost 0 bases to trimming and J lost 8 bases, with 16 bases between them. The CDR3 loop reads CASSLSINGQGGYTF. DNA of the CDR3: TGTGCCAGCAGTTTATCGATCAATGGGCAGGGGGGCTACACCTTC.

V is TRBV2 and J is TRBJ2-7, with 9 bases fitting TRBD1. Unmatched junction bases numbered 14, after V lost 10 bases and J lost 4 bases. Germline values: CDR1 SNHLY, CDR2 FYNNEI. This CDR3 is 15 amino acids long. The CDR3 region is CAILPGQGHFYEQYF. For the CDR3, the DNA is TGTGCCATTCTACCGGGACAGGGTCATTTTTACGAGCAGTACTTC.

The chain recombines TRBV6-5 with TRBJ2-3; tentative D call: TRBD2 (6 bases). Looked up from germline, CDR1 is MNHEY and CDR2 is SVGAGI. The CDR3 consists of 15 residues. Trimming shortened V by 2 bases and J by 1 base, and 10 bases separated the two germline ends. Here the CDR3 reads CASSYKAGRTDTQYF. The CDR3 coding sequence is TGTGCCAGCAGTTACAAAGCGGGCCGCACAGATACGCAGTATTTT.

V and J are TRBV2 and TRBJ2-3, with D tentatively TRBD2 (7 bases). There are 14 residues in the CDR3. Germline V CDR1 and CDR2: SNHLY, FYNNEI. Deletions cut 7 bases from V and 3 bases from J, with 14 bases between. The CDR3 region has the DNA TGTGCCAGCACAAAAGGGGGGGGAACAGATACGCAGTATTTT. Translating it yields CASTKGGGTDTQYF.

The CDR3 nucleotides are TGTGCCAGCAGTGCGGGACAGATATACAATGAGCAGTTCTTC. Translating it yields CASSAGQIYNEQFF. The V call is TRBV2, the J call TRBJ2-1, with 7 bases that match TRBD1. There are 14 residues in the CDR3. J lost 4 bases, V lost 4 bases, and 4 bases had no gene match. Germline lookup yields CDR1 SNHLY and CDR2 FYNNEI.

The chain combines TRBV7-2 with TRBJ2-7, with 9 bases aligning to TRBD1. Per the germline V gene, CDR1 is SGHTA and CDR2 is FQGNSA. The ends lost 0 bases at V and 4 bases at J; junction bases unmatched: 10. The CDR3 extends over 17 amino acids. Here the CDR3 reads CASSLASSGTGSYEQYF. The CDR3 nucleotides read TGTGCCAGCAGCTTAGCTTCGTCAGGGACAGGGTCGTACGAGCAGTACTTC. Drawing the rest from reference TRBV7-2 and TRBJ2-7, the complete variable domain is GAGVSQSPSNKVTEKGKDVELRCDPISGHTALYWYRQSLGQGLEFLIYFQGNSAPDKSGLPSDRFSAERTGGSVSTLTIQRTQQEDSAVYLCASSLASSGTGSYEQYFGPGTRLTVT.

The chain joins TRBV7-6 to TRBJ2-1, with 12 bases identical to TRBD1. Germline lookup yields CDR1 SGHVS and CDR2 FNYEAQ. The CDR3 is 14 amino acids. Unmatched junction bases numbered 3, after V lost 5 bases and J lost 7 bases. The chain's CDR3 is CASSRDRGLNEQFF. The CDR3, as DNA: TGTGCCAGCAGCCGGGACAGGGGGCTGAATGAGCAGTTCTTC.

In its sample, this clone was seen once. The chain uses TRBV27 and TRBJ1-1; D call uncertain. The CDR3 is 19 amino acids. Germline-derived CDR1 and CDR2 are MNHEY and SMNVEV (reference sequence). Deletions cut 4 bases from V and 0 bases from J, with 24 bases between. The CDR3 coding sequence is TGTGCCAGCAGTTCTCTTACGGGGTTGCGGGGTGTGATGAACACTGAAGCTTTCTTT. The encoded protein is CASSSLTGLRGVMNTEAFF.

This clone was observed once. The CDR3 loop is CASSPSPGTGNTIYF. In nucleotides, the CDR3 is TGTGCCAGCAGTCCCAGTCCCGGGACAGGAAACACCATATATTTT. The chain combines TRBV6-5 with TRBJ1-3; TRBD1 is a possible D gene (6 bases). Trimming removed 5 bases at V and 4 bases at J, with 15 bases between. This CDR3 has 15 amino acids. In germline, CDR1 is MNHEY, CDR2 SVGAGI.

The chain uses TRBV14 and TRBJ2-1; tentatively, D is TRBD1 (5 bases). This CDR3 has 12 amino acids. The V and J ends lost 6 bases and 9 bases respectively, with 12 bases between them. CDR1 is SGHDN, CDR2 FVKESK, per germline. CDR3 nucleotide sequence: TGTGCCAGCAGTTGGGGCGGCAGTGAGCAGTTCTTC. As protein: CASSWGGSEQFF.

The chain employs TRBV7-3 and TRBJ2-5; D perhaps matches TRBD2 (7 bases). Per the germline V gene, CDR1 is SGHTA and CDR2 is FQGTGA. V gave up 5 bases and J gave up 5 bases, with 18 bases separating them. The CDR3 totals 15 residues. This CDR3 is CASSTMGGAGETQYF. The CDR3 region has the DNA TGTGCCAGCAGCACCATGGGGGGGGCTGGCGAGACCCAGTACTTC.

J is TRBJ2-6 and V is TRBV6-5; D possibly corresponds to TRBD1 (6 bases). V gave up 2 bases and J gave up 2 bases, with 10 bases separating them. The V gene's germline CDR1 is MNHEY and CDR2 SVGAGI. This CDR3 is 16 amino acids long. CDR3 DNA: TGTGCCAGCAGTTACCTACAGGGCGCTGGGGCCAACGTCCTGACTTTC. Its translation: CASSYLQGAGANVLTF.

This clone was seen only once. The chain combines TRBV2 with TRBJ1-6; 7 nucleotides agree with TRBD1. Germline V gives CDR1 SNHLY, CDR2 FYNNEI. J lost 10 bases, V lost 4 bases, and 7 bases had no gene match. CDR3 size: 14 residues. Written as DNA, the CDR3 is TGTGCCAGCAGTGCGGGACAGTCCTCCTCACCCCTCCACTTT. Translation: CASSAGQSSSPLHF.

This clone was seen once. This chain links TRBV5-5 with TRBJ2-7; the D gene is possibly TRBD1 (5 bases). This CDR3 has 16 amino acids. V was pared by 1 base and J by 2 bases, with 16 bases between. CDR1 is SGHKS and CDR2 is YYEKEE in the germline V gene (reference sequence). The CDR3 bases are TGTGCCAGCAGCTTGATCGGACATGTGGGCACCTACGAGCAGTACTTC. Its translation is CASSLIGHVGTYEQYF.

This sequence joins TRBV7-9 and TRBJ2-1; D is perhaps TRBD2 (5 bases). Germline V gene data show CDR1 as SEHNR and CDR2 as FQNEAQ (reference sequence). CDR3 size: 17 residues. Trimming cost V 2 bases and J 8 bases, with 22 bases left between them. The CDR3 protein is CASSLIPSSRASDEQFF. Here the CDR3 DNA reads TGTGCCAGCAGCTTAATCCCCTCTTCGAGGGCCAGCGATGAGCAGTTCTTC.

The chain combines TRBV19 with TRBJ2-5; 7 bases match TRBD2. The germline gives CDR1 LNHDA, CDR2 SQIVND (reference sequence). This CDR3 comprises 11 residues. J lost 5 bases, V lost 9 bases, and 3 bases had no gene match. CDR3 in amino acids: CARGGRETQYF. The CDR3 DNA is TGTGCCAGGGGGGGGAGGGAGACCCAGTACTTC.

This chain uses TRBV2 with TRBJ2-1, with a tentative D call TRBD1 (6 bases). CDR1 and CDR2 (germline): SNHLY, FYNNEI. CDR3 length: 15 residues. V dropped 9 bases and J dropped 0 bases, with 15 bases sitting between them. In nucleotides, the CDR3 is TGTGCCAGTAAGAAGGGGGAAAGCTCCTACAATGAGCAGTTCTTC. Its translation is CASKKGESSYNEQFF.

The chain carries TRBV4-3 and TRBJ2-1; D not resolved. There are 15 residues in the CDR3. V was shortened by 1 base and J by 4 bases, with 11 bases between the two germline ends. Germline V CDR1 and CDR2: LGHNA, YSLEER. In DNA form, the CDR3 reads TGCGCCAGCAGCCAAGTCCGGCAAGTTTACAATGAGCAGTTCTTC. Translated, it gives CASSQVRQVYNEQFF.

The J gene is TRBJ1-2, the V gene TRBV4-3; D might be TRBD1 (6 bases). Germline V gives CDR1 LGHNA, CDR2 YSLEER. Trimming cost V 4 bases and J 1 base, with 10 bases left between them. The CDR3 contains 14 residues. This chain's CDR3 is CASSPKGGNYGYTF. CDR3 in DNA: TGCGCCAGCAGCCCCAAGGGGGGTAACTATGGCTACACCTTC.

The chain couples TRBV5-1 to TRBJ2-5; 11 bases are shared with TRBD2. Germline-derived CDR1 and CDR2 are SGHRS and YFSETQ. The junction had 3 bases not matched to a gene; V was cut back by 3 bases and J by 5 bases. The CDR3 totals 14 residues. The CDR3 is CASSSASGRETQYF. Written as DNA, the CDR3 is TGCGCCAGCAGCTCGGCTAGCGGGAGGGAGACCCAGTACTTC.